This T cell receptor beta chain originates from a study of CD8 T cells in Susac syndrome. On this clonotype itself: Its antigen remains unidentified.

TEMRA cells were FACS-enriched, and CD8+ and CD4+ T cells were isolated negatively. General observations from the study: Only a relatively small number of individuals were included in the TCR sequencing and HLA analysis.

A quantity of about 0.5 to 1 ug RNA underwent reverse transcription using random hexamers. Multiplex PCR with immunoSEQ amplified the TCR beta CDR3 across 54 Vbeta and 13 Jbeta. MiXCR was run by TCRdb on the immunoSEQ multiplex PCR reads, yielding one entry per CDR3 protein. The sample has about 180,000 distinct CDR3 sequences; approximately 93% are singletons. CDR3 length: 12 residues. Per the germline V gene, CDR1 is SNHLY and CDR2 is FYNNEI. Trimming took 8 bases from V and 5 from J, leaving 9 bases between them. The sequenced sample was CD4+ T cells from PBMCs. The chain uses TRBV2 and TRBJ2-2; a possible D gene is TRBD1 (6 bases). The sequence derives from a human donor with multiple sclerosis. Here the CDR3 DNA reads TGTGCCAGCTCAGGGGATACCGGGGAGCTGTTTTTT. This codes for CASSGDTGELFF. The variable domain in full, with the rest retrieved from reference TRBV2 and TRBJ2-2, is EPEVTQTPSHQVTQMGQEVILRCVPISNHLYFYWYRQILGQKVEFLVSFYNNEISEKSEIFDDQFSVERPDGSNFTLKIRSTKLEDSAMYFCASSGDTGELFFGEGSRLTVL.